This entry lists 18 T cell receptor beta chains sequenced from one sample in a study of T cell responses to AZD1222 COVID-19 vaccine. TCRdb's copy holds only in-frame clones and misses some; the assay was immunoSEQ multiplex PCR. This table holds roughly 120,000 clones, about 88% found once. Sequenced material: peripheral blood, taken 28 days after the second AZD1222 dose. These receptors all come from an adult who received the AZD1222 COVID-19 vaccine.

The rearrangement joins TRBV5-4 to TRBJ1-1; 7 positions match TRBD1. With V trimmed by 4 bases and J by 11 bases, 17 bases remained unmatched. Germline V gene data show CDR1 as SGHNT and CDR2 as YYREEE (reference sequence). This CDR3 is built from 15 residues. DNA for the CDR3: TGTGCCAGCAGCATTACCTCCAGACAGGGTGATCAGGCTTTCTTT. The encoded protein is CASSITSRQGDQAFF.

This sequence joins TRBV6-5 and TRBJ1-4, with unresolved D. The ends were cut back, 0 bases at V and 2 bases at J, with 4 bases in the middle. This CDR3 has 14 residues. Germline V lookup: CDR1 MNHEY, CDR2 SVGAGI. Here the CDR3 reads CASSYSPTNEKLFF. The CDR3 bases are TGTGCCAGCAGTTACTCGCCTACTAATGAAAAACTGTTTTTT.

V usage is TRBV14 and J usage is TRBJ1-1; D is undetermined. V lost 3 bases and J lost 11, with 4 bases in between. CDR3 length: 9 amino acids. CDR1 SGHDN and CDR2 FVKESK come from the germline V gene. CDR3 protein: CASSHAAFF. The CDR3 coding sequence is TGTGCCAGCAGCCATGCCGCTTTCTTT. The full variable domain, completed using reference TRBV14 and TRBJ1-1, is EAGVTQFPSHSVIEKGQTVTLRCDPISGHDNLYWYRRVMGKEIKFLLHFVKESKQDESGMPNNRFLAERTGGTYSTLKVQPAELEDSGVYFCASSHAAFFGQGTRLTVV.

This clone turned up a few times. This chain links TRBV5-4 with TRBJ2-1; 10 bases agree with TRBD2. The junction had 8 bases not matched to a gene; V was cut back by 4 bases and J by 4 bases. The CDR3 is 16 amino acids. Germline-derived CDR1 and CDR2 are SGHNT and YYREEE (reference sequence). The CDR3 nucleotides read TGTGCCAGCAGCCGCAGGACTAGCGGTATATACAATGAGCAGTTCTTC. Its protein is CASSRRTSGIYNEQFF.

On this clone itself: The junction and the germline gene differ at one end; a read error may be behind it. V and J are TRBV11-2 and TRBJ2-7; perhaps TRBD1 as D (6 bases). The CDR3 has 12 amino acids. Germline loops: CDR1 SGHAT, CDR2 FQNNGV. The DNA for the CDR3 is TGTGCTACAACAACGAATCAACAGGGTGGGCACTTC. This codes for CATTTNQQGGHF. Complete variable domain (other parts from reference TRBV11-2 and TRBJ2-7): EAGVAQSPRYKIIEKRQSVAFWCNPISGHATLYWYQQILGQGPKLLIQFQNNGVVDDSQLPKDRFSAERLKGVDSTLKIQPAKLEDSAVYLCATTTNQQGGHFGPGTRLTVT.

The gene calls are TRBV4-1 and TRBJ2-3; D is possibly TRBD2 (5 bases). Trimming took 4 bases from V and 3 from J, leaving 17 bases between them. The CDR3 contains 16 residues. Germline loops: CDR1 MGHRA, CDR2 YSYEKL. CDR3 loop: CASSPRLAGSTDTQYF. CDR3 in DNA: TGCGCCAGCAGCCCCAGGCTGGCGGGCAGTACAGATACGCAGTATTTT.

The chain joins TRBV19 to TRBJ2-2; TRBD2 agrees at 12 bases. The CDR3 is 14 residues long. CDR1 is LNHDA, CDR2 SQIVND, per germline (reference sequence). Unmatched junction bases numbered 5, after V lost 8 bases and J lost 7 bases. The CDR3 spells CASLAGGRVGELFF. CDR3 DNA sequence: TGTGCCAGTCTAGCGGGAGGGCGTGTCGGGGAGCTGTTTTTT.

The chain employs TRBV19 and TRBJ2-7; no clear D. Trimming removed 4 bases from V and 0 bases from J, with 4 bases in between. The length of the CDR3 is 12 residues. Germline lookup yields CDR1 LNHDA and CDR2 SQIVND (reference sequence). CDR3 coding DNA: TGTGCCAGTAGTACCCCCTCCTACGAGCAGTACTTC. Amino acids: CASSTPSYEQYF.

This chain connects TRBV4-2 to TRBJ1-4; TRBD1 might be the D (5 bases). The CDR3 has 15 amino acids. V lost 4 bases and J lost 4, with 13 bases in between. Germline CDR1 reads LGHNA; CDR2 reads YNFKEQ. The CDR3: CASSRTKGVNEKLFF. The CDR3 DNA follows: TGTGCCAGCAGCCGCACCAAAGGGGTTAATGAAAAACTGTTTTTT.

The chain combines TRBV10-3 with TRBJ2-2, with D perhaps TRBD2 (6 bases). Germline CDR1 reads ENHRY; CDR2 reads SYGVKD. V shed 11 bases and J shed 6 bases, with 22 bases lying between them. This CDR3 has 15 residues. In nucleotides, the CDR3 is TGTGCCGGAGGGAGGTACGGGAAGGGCGCCGGGGAGCTGTTTTTT. Its protein product is CAGGRYGKGAGELFF.

The genes are TRBV2 and TRBJ1-4; D call uncertain. This CDR3 contains 13 residues. Germline loops: CDR1 SNHLY, CDR2 FYNNEI. The ends were cut back, 6 bases at V and 8 bases at J, with 13 bases in the middle. The CDR3 nucleotides read TGTGCCAGCAGCCCCGACATAGGGGAAAAACTGTTTTTT. Its translation: CASSPDIGEKLFF. The full variable domain, rest sourced from reference TRBV2 and TRBJ1-4, is EPEVTQTPSHQVTQMGQEVILRCVPISNHLYFYWYRQILGQKVEFLVSFYNNEISEKSEIFDDQFSVERPDGSNFTLKIRSTKLEDSAMYFCASSPDIGEKLFFGSGTQLSVL.

This clone was counted a few times. The chain joins TRBV10-3 to TRBJ1-4, with 7 bases that match TRBD1. V lost 11 bases to trimming and J lost 8 bases; unmatched junction nucleotides: 17. Per germline, CDR1 ENHRY and CDR2 SYGVKD. CDR3 length: 15 amino acids. The CDR3 loop reads CAPHWPLQGREKLFF. The DNA for the CDR3 is TGTGCCCCCCATTGGCCTTTACAGGGGAGGGAAAAACTGTTTTTT.

The V and J genes are TRBV28 and TRBJ2-5; D possibly corresponds to TRBD2 (6 bases). Per the germline V gene, CDR1 is MDHEN and CDR2 is SYDVKM. This CDR3 is 15 amino acids long. Trimming stripped 2 bases from V and 5 bases from J, with 15 bases between. The CDR3 DNA reads TGTGCCAGCAGTTTACCCATAGGAGGGTTGGAGACCCAGTACTTC. Translated, it gives CASSLPIGGLETQYF. The full variable domain, in which reference TRBV28 and TRBJ2-5 provide the parts outside the CDR3, is DVKVTQSSRYLVKRTGEKVFLECVQDMDHENMFWYRQDPGLGLRLIYFSYDVKMKEKGDIPEGYSVSREKKERFSLILESASTNQTSMYLCASSLPIGGLETQYFGPGTRLLVL.

CDR3 region: CASSLPGGSNYGYTF. CDR3 nucleotide sequence: TGTGCCAGCAGCTTGCCAGGGGGTTCTAACTATGGCTACACCTTC. The rearrangement links TRBV11-2 to TRBJ1-2; 7 positions match TRBD1. The CDR3 extends over 15 amino acids. Trimming cost V 3 bases and J 0 bases; bases outside gene matches: 4. Germline V gene sequence: CDR1 SGHAT, CDR2 FQNNGV.

V gene TRBV9 combines with J gene TRBJ1-3, with TRBD1 matching over 7 bases. Germline trimming cut 0 bases from V and 3 bases from J; bases unmatched to any gene: 9. This CDR3 region has 17 residues. Germline CDR1 reads SGDLS; CDR2 reads YYNGEE. The CDR3: CASSVALPGQNGNTIYF. The CDR3 DNA sequence: TGTGCCAGCAGCGTAGCTCTCCCGGGACAGAATGGAAACACCATATATTTT.

CDR3 sequence reads: CASKVRGDRYEQYF. The CDR3 bases are TGTGCCAGCAAGGTCAGGGGGGATCGGTACGAGCAGTACTTC. The chain recombines TRBV27 with TRBJ2-7, with a tentative D call TRBD1 (7 bases). The CDR3 covers 14 residues. CDR1 and CDR2 from the germline V gene are MNHEY and SMNVEV (reference sequence). Trimming took 7 bases from V and 4 from J, leaving 17 bases between them.

The chain combines TRBV6-2 or TRBV6-3 with TRBJ2-1; 8 positions agree with TRBD1. Germline lookup yields CDR1 MNHEY and CDR2 SVGEGT. Germline trimming cut 6 bases from V and 1 base from J; bases unmatched to any gene: 8. The CDR3 consists of 16 residues. CDR3 coding DNA: TGTGCCAGCAGCGTCGGACAGGGTCGATCCTACAATGAGCAGTTCTTC. Amino acid sequence: CASSVGQGRSYNEQFF.

The V call is TRBV4-3, the J call TRBJ1-6, with 8 nucleotides matching TRBD1. After removal of 5 bases from V and 7 bases from J, the junction contained 4 bases not matched to a gene. Per germline, CDR1 LGHNA and CDR2 YSLEER. This CDR3 is built from 14 residues. The CDR3: CASSDGQGNSPLHF. The CDR3 coding sequence is TGCGCCAGCAGCGATGGACAGGGAAATTCACCCCTCCACTTT.